This record concerns one T cell receptor beta chain sequence. TCRdb's table, derived via immunoSEQ multiplex PCR, lists solely in-frame clones and lacks some. The sample records a few hundred thousand clones, roughly 88% being singletons. This entry is derived from a study of blood T cell repertoires in COVID-19. Input material: PBMCs or T cells enriched from blood (not recorded which). The sequence derives from a man aged 25 to 40 who had recovered from COVID-19.

This CDR3 is CASSSPGQRNYGYTF. DNA of the CDR3: TGTGCCAGCAGTTCACCGGGACAGCGAAACTATGGCTACACCTTC. V and J are TRBV6-5 and TRBJ1-2, with 7 bases that match TRBD1. V lost 4 bases to trimming and J lost 2 bases; unmatched junction nucleotides: 7. Per the germline V gene, CDR1 is MNHEY and CDR2 is SVGAGI. This CDR3 region has 15 residues.